Below, 2 T cell receptor beta chains from the same sample are listed, as sequenced in a study of T cells expressing NK-cell markers. Reprocessing the 5' RACE reads, TCRdb reports a single entry for every CDR3 protein and omits DNA. The listing records about 32,000 distinct CDR3 sequences. The sequencing sample was made of blood T cells: a sorted CD56 or NKG2C T cell subset, CD4+ or CD8+ T cells, or bulk PBMC T cells (not recorded which). These receptors all come from a woman aged 18 to 75 in good health.

The chain is built from TRBV24-1 and TRBJ2-7; no DNA is available, so the TRBD1 call from TCRdb remains unchecked. Germline lookup yields CDR1 KGHDR and CDR2 SFDVKD. This CDR3 is 15 amino acids long. The CDR3 protein is CATSDTGGNSYEQYF.

The chain links TRBV9 to TRBJ2-1; the TRBD2 assignment by TCRdb is unverifiable without DNA. Per the germline V gene, CDR1 is SGDLS and CDR2 is YYNGEE. The CDR3 contains 13 residues. This CDR3 reads CASSVGDSLGQFF.